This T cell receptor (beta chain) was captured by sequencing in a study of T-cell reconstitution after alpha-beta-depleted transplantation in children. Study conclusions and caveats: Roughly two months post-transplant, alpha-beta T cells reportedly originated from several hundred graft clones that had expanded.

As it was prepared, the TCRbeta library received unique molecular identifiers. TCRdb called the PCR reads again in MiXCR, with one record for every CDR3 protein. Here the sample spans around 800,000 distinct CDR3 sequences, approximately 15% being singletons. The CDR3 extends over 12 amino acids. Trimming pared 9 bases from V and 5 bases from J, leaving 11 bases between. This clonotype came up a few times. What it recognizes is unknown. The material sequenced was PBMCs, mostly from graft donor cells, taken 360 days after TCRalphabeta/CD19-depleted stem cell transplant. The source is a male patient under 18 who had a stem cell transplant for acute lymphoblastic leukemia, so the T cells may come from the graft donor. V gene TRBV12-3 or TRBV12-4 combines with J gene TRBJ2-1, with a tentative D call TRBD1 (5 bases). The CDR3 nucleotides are TGTGCCAGTAGACAGTTCCACAATGAGCAGTTCTTC. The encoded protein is CASRQFHNEQFF.